The clone carrying this T cell receptor beta chain was detected many times. This sample is drawn from a study of identical twins. TCRdb analysed the 5' RACE reads with MiXCR anew, one entry per CDR3 protein. The top ten clones hold around 1.5% of a sample with about 890,000 distinct CDR3 sequences, roughly an eighth of them seen once. These data also featured in a second study, about yellow fever vaccine responses in identical twins.

The specimen sequenced was PBMCs. The receptor's source is a woman under 30 in good health.

CDR3 region: CAIMRVAGGDTGELFF. In nucleotides, the CDR3 is TGTGCCATCATGAGGGTAGCGGGAGGCGACACCGGGGAGCTGTTTTTT. The rearrangement uses TRBV10-3 and TRBJ2-2, with TRBD2 matching 10 bases. The CDR3 has 16 residues. CDR1 and CDR2 (germline): ENHRY, SYGVKD. The junction had 8 bases not matched to a gene; V was cut back by 7 bases and J by 3 bases.